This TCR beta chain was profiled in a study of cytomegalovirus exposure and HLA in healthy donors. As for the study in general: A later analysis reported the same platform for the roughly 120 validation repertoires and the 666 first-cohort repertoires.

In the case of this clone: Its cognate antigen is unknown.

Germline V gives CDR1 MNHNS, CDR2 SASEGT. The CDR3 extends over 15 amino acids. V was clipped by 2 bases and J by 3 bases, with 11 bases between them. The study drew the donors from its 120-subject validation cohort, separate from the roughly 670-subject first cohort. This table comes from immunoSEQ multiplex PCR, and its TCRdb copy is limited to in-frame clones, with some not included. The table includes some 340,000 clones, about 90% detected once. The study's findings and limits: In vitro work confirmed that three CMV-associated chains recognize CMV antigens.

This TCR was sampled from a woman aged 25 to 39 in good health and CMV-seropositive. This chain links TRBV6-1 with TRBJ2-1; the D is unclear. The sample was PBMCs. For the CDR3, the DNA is TGTGCCAGCAGTGAACCGAAAGTCAACTACAATGAGCAGTTCTTC. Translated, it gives CASSEPKVNYNEQFF.